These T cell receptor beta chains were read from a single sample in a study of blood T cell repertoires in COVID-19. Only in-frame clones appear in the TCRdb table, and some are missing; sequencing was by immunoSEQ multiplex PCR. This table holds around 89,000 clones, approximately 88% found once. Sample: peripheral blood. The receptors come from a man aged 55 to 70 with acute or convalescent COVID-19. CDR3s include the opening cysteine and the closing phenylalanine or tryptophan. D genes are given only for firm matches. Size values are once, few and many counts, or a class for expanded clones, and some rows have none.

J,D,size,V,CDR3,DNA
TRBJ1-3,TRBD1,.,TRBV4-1,CASSHGQGAGNTIYF,TGCGCCAGCAGCCATGGACAGGGGGCTGGAAACACCATATATTTT
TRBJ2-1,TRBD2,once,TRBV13,CASSLYLRTSGRASYNEQFF,TGTGCCAGCAGCTTATACCTAAGGACTAGCGGGAGGGCCTCCTACAATGAGCAGTTCTTC
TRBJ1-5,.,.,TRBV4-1,CASSQDRGARISNQPQHF,TGCGCCAGCAGCCAAGATCGGGGGGCGAGAATTAGCAATCAGCCCCAGCATTTT
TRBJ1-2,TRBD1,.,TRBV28,CASRSQPDRGVYGYTF,TGTGCCAGCAGATCCCAACCGGACAGGGGGGTTTATGGCTACACCTTC
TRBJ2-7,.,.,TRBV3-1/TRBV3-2,CASSQQRQSYEQYF,TGTGCCAGCAGCCAACAGCGGCAGAGCTACGAGCAGTACTTC
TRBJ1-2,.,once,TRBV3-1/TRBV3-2,CASSRVGGGDGYTF,TGTGCCAGCAGCCGGGTCGGAGGGGGGGATGGCTACACCTTC
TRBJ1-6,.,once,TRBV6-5,CASTQGSNSPLHF,TGTGCCAGCACCCAGGGTTCTAATTCACCCCTCCACTTT
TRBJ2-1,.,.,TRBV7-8,CASSLKRGAPNEQFF,TGTGCCAGCAGCTTAAAAAGAGGAGCGCCGAATGAGCAGTTCTTC
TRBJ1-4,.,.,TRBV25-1,CASRGLPNEKLFF,TGTGCCAGCAGGGGGCTGCCTAATGAAAAACTGTTTTTT
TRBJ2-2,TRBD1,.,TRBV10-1,CASSRQGSAGELFF,TGCGCCAGCAGTAGACAGGGATCGGCCGGGGAGCTGTTTTTT
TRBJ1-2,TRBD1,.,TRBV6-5,CASRSDRVYGYTF,TGTGCCAGCAGATCCGACAGGGTTTATGGCTACACCTTC
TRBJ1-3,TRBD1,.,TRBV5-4,CASSQGVSGNTIYF,TGTGCCAGCAGCCAGGGGGTTTCTGGAAACACCATATATTTT
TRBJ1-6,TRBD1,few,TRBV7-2,CASSRTGLDSPLHF,TGTGCCAGCAGCCGGACAGGGTTAGATTCACCCCTCCACTTT
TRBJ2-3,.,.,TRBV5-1,CASSPIGGGIGDTQYF,TGCGCCAGCAGTCCTATCGGGGGAGGTATTGGAGATACGCAGTATTTT
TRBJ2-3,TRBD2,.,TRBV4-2,CASSQDIGAGTSFPDTQYF,TGTGCCAGCAGCCAAGATATTGGTGCCGGGACTAGTTTTCCAGATACGCAGTATTTT
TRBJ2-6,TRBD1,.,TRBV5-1,CASSGQGIGANVLTF,TGCGCCAGCAGCGGACAGGGAATAGGGGCCAACGTCCTGACTTTC
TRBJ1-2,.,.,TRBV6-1,CASSEARGLHYGYTF,TGTGCCAGCAGTGAAGCGCGGGGCTTACACTATGGCTACACCTTC
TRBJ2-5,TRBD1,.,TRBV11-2,CASSSRRTGQETQYF,TGTGCCAGCAGCTCTCGACGGACAGGGCAAGAGACCCAGTACTTC
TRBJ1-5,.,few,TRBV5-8,CASSPDIPNQPQHF,TGTGCCAGCAGCCCGGACATTCCCAATCAGCCCCAGCATTTT
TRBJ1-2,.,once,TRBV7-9,CASTLGQTGGYTF,TGTGCCAGCACACTGGGCCAAACGGGGGGCTACACCTTC
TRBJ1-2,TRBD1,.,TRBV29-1,CSVEWDSNYGYTF,TGCAGCGTTGAATGGGACAGTAACTATGGCTACACCTTC
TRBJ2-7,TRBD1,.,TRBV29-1,CSVGVGTAWGEQYF,TGCAGCGTGGGGGTCGGGACAGCTTGGGGCGAGCAGTACTTC
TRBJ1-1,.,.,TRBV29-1,CSVEGWGQVNTEAFF,TGCAGCGTTGAAGGGTGGGGCCAAGTGAACACTGAAGCTTTCTTT
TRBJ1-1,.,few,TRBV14,CASSQGLTPNTEAFF,TGTGCCAGCAGCCAAGGACTAACGCCGAACACTGAAGCTTTCTTT
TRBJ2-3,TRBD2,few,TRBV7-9,CASSLGLAGAVTQYF,TGTGCCAGCAGCCTCGGGCTAGCGGGAGCGGTTACGCAGTATTTT
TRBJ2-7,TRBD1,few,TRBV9,CASSQTGSYEQYF,TGTGCCAGCAGCCAGACAGGGTCCTACGAGCAGTACTTC
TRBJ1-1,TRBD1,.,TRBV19,CASSLEDRGKAFF,TGTGCCAGTAGTCTTGAGGACAGGGGAAAAGCTTTCTTT
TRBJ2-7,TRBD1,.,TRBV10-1,CASSDWTGGIYEQYF,TGCGCCAGCAGTGACTGGACAGGGGGGATCTACGAGCAGTACTTC
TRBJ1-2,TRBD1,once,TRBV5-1,CASSPWAGGEEGYTF,TGCGCCAGCAGTCCATGGGCAGGGGGCGAAGAGGGCTACACCTTC